Listed below are T cell receptor beta chains from one sample, sequenced in a study of blood T cell repertoires in COVID-19. The assay was immunoSEQ multiplex PCR, and TCRdb's table has in-frame clones only and misses some. Of fewer than 350,000 clones in the sample, roughly nine tenths were seen once. The sample comprised PBMCs or T cells enriched from blood (not recorded which). All receptors derive from a man between 60 and 75 years old who had recovered from COVID-19. CDR3s include the opening cysteine and the closing phenylalanine or tryptophan. A D gene is named only where the DNA matches it firmly. Not every row has a clone size; where given, it reads once, few, many or a size class.

abundance	v_gene	d_gene	j_gene	CDR3aa	CDR3nt
-	TRBV28	-	TRBJ1-1	CASAVDTEAFF	TGTGCCAGCGCGGTGGACACTGAAGCTTTCTTT
-	TRBV10-3	-	TRBJ1-4	CAISRGTNEKLFF	TGTGCCATCAGTCGCGGGACTAATGAAAAACTGTTTTTT
-	TRBV29-1	-	TRBJ1-2	CSFSGPDFLAGYTF	TGCAGCTTCTCTGGGCCCGATTTTCTTGCTGGCTACACCTTC
-	TRBV7-8	-	TRBJ2-1	CASSRERWRFSYNEQFF	TGTGCCAGCAGCCGGGAAAGGTGGCGGTTCTCCTACAATGAGCAGTTCTTC
-	TRBV2	TRBD2	TRBJ2-5	CASSDGLAGFETQYF	TGTGCCAGCAGCGACGGACTAGCGGGATTTGAGACCCAGTACTTC
-	TRBV5-4	-	TRBJ1-2	CASSRGGQLNYGYTF	TGTGCCAGCAGCCGGGGGGGGCAACTTAACTATGGCTACACCTTC
few	TRBV28	TRBD1	TRBJ1-2	CASSLRDSDLYGYTF	TGTGCCAGCAGTTTAAGGGACAGCGATCTCTATGGCTACACCTTC
-	TRBV15	-	TRBJ2-2	CATSRATLTAVNTGELFF	TGTGCCACCAGCAGAGCCACGCTAACCGCCGTCAACACCGGGGAGCTGTTTTTT
-	TRBV20-1	TRBD1	TRBJ2-3	CSASRGLSTDTQYF	TGCAGTGCTAGTAGGGGGCTTAGCACAGATACGCAGTATTTT
-	TRBV3-1/TRBV3-2	TRBD2	TRBJ2-2	CASRRPGLAGAGELFF	TGTGCCAGCAGAAGACCGGGACTAGCGGGAGCCGGGGAGCTGTTTTTT
-	TRBV5-1	TRBD2	TRBJ2-7	CASSFELAGVGEQYF	TGCGCCAGCAGCTTTGAACTAGCGGGAGTAGGAGAGCAGTACTTC
-	TRBV30	-	TRBJ1-1	CAWSVTGETEAFF	TGTGCCTGGAGTGTAACGGGGGAGACTGAAGCTTTCTTT
-	TRBV5-1	-	TRBJ2-5	CASTLNSQGPGTQYF	TGCGCCAGCACCCTAAACTCCCAGGGTCCAGGAACCCAGTACTTC
-	TRBV19	TRBD1	TRBJ1-5	CASSATGAGAQHF	TGTGCCAGTAGTGCGACAGGGGCGGGGGCCCAGCATTTT